The 5 T cell receptor beta chains below were found in one sample sequenced in a study of memory CD4+ T cells and cytomegalovirus serostatus (dated by TCRdb to the late 2010s). Single viable CD3+CD4+CD8-CD45RO+ cells were sorted as memory CD4+ T cells on a FACSAria II. Library creation used the immunoSEQ multiplex PCR assay. TCRdb re-hosts the immuneACCESS table, in-frame sequences only. Its copies lack some clones; in the studies checked, an unresolved V gene accounts for under half of them, and the cause for the rest is not known. This sample holds around 40,000 clones; over 60% were observed only once. The ten largest clonotypes hold approximately 0.78% of the sample. The sample consisted of memory CD4+ T cells from blood. Receptors were obtained from an adult in good health and CMV-seronegative.

The rearrangement uses TRBV28 and TRBJ1-4, with D perhaps matching TRBD1 (5 bases). This CDR3 spans 16 amino acids. V shed 1 base and J shed 0 bases, with 9 bases lying between them. The germline CDR1 and CDR2 sequences are MDHEN and SYDVKM. This chain's CDR3 is CASSLYVGATNEKLFF. CDR3 nucleotide sequence: TGTGCCAGCAGTTTATATGTGGGGGCAACTAATGAAAAACTGTTTTTT.

This clone was counted only a few times. The rearrangement links TRBV6-5 to TRBJ1-6; tentative D call: TRBD1 (5 bases). V was clipped by 6 bases and J by 7 bases, with 10 bases between them. Germline CDR1 and CDR2: MNHEY and SVGAGI. The CDR3 consists of 13 residues. CDR3 nucleotides: TGTGCCAGCAGGGGGAAGGGGAATTCACCCCTCCACTTT. Amino acids: CASRGKGNSPLHF.

CDR3 nucleotide sequence: TGCGCCAGCAGCTTGGCTAGCGGGGGGGCCGGTGAGCAGTTCTTC. It codes for CASSLASGGAGEQFF. V usage is TRBV5-1 and J usage is TRBJ2-1; TRBD2 agrees at 12 bases. This CDR3 spans 15 amino acids. Germline V CDR1 and CDR2: SGHRS, YFSETQ. Losses at the gene ends were 0 bases for V and 9 bases for J; bases not matched to a gene: 4.

The chain links TRBV6-6 to TRBJ2-7, with 7 bases that match TRBD1. Germline CDR1 is MNHNY and CDR2 is SVGAGI (reference sequence). V was clipped by 2 bases and J by 3 bases; unmatched bases: 1. The CDR3 runs to 13 residues. CDR3 residues: CASSYNRGYEQYF. The CDR3 DNA sequence: TGTGCCAGCAGTTACAACAGGGGCTACGAGCAGTACTTC.

The chain uses TRBV30 and TRBJ2-3; weak D call: TRBD2 (5 bases). Germline assignment: CDR1 GTSNPN and CDR2 SVGIG (reference sequence). V was pared by 3 bases and J by 3 bases, with 13 bases between. The CDR3 sequence is 14 residues long. CDR3: CAWRGGSATDTQYF. CDR3 bases: TGTGCCTGGAGGGGCGGGTCGGCGACAGATACGCAGTATTTT. The full variable domain, completed using reference TRBV30 and TRBJ2-3, is SQTIHQWPATLVQPVGSPLSLECTVEGTSNPNLYWYRQAAGRGLQLLFYSVGIGQISSEVPQNLSASRPQDRQFILSSKKLLLSDSGFYLCAWRGGSATDTQYFGPGTRLTVL.